The sequence of this TCR beta chain was determined in a study of blood T cell repertoires in COVID-19. Method: immunoSEQ multiplex PCR; TCRdb's copy keeps in-frame clones and lacks some. The top ten clones hold roughly 0.87% of a sample with under 550,000 clones, over 85% of them seen once. The TCR originated in a man aged 18 to 29 with COVID-19, enrolled during active disease. The material sequenced was peripheral blood.

CDR3 in amino acids: CAISRVSTGELFF. The CDR3 DNA follows: TGCGCCATATCCAGGGTGAGCACCGGGGAGCTGTTTTTT. The chain recombines TRBV23-1 with TRBJ2-2; possible D gene TRBD1, 5 bases. TRBV23-1 is an ORF; its function is uncertain. Trimming pared 10 bases from V and 4 bases from J, leaving 13 bases between. CDR3 length: 13 amino acids.